This TCR beta chain was observed in a study of identical twins. Healthy Caucasian donors formed the entire cohort. This clonotype was seen a handful of times. CDR3 size: 16 residues. Germline V gene data show CDR1 as MNHNS and CDR2 as SASEGT. V dropped 3 bases and J dropped 3 bases, with 17 bases sitting between them. One entry per CDR3 protein results from TCRdb running MiXCR on the 5' RACE reads. The sample comprises 1.5 million to 2 million distinct CDR3 sequences, about 31% of which are singletons, and about 0.25% rests with the top ten. This receptor was obtained from a newborn girl in good health. The sequenced sample consisted of cord blood. This chain links TRBV6-1 with TRBJ1-1; no firm D call. CDR3 nucleotide sequence: TGTGCCAGCAGTGATGAGTCCGAGTATGAGGACACTGAAGCTTTCTTT. Encoded protein: CASSDESEYEDTEAFF.